Below, 21 T cell receptor beta chains from the same sample are listed, as sequenced in a study of T-cell reconstitution after alpha-beta-depleted transplantation in children. A library of TCRbeta sequences, prepared with unique molecular identifiers, was generated. Each CDR3 protein is one row after TCRdb ran MiXCR on the PCR reads. The data hold under 300,000 distinct CDR3 sequences, with under 14% observed a single time. The specimen comprised peripheral blood, sampled 180 days after TCRalphabeta/CD19-depleted stem cell transplant. The receptor source for this set is a male patient between 2 and 15 years old who had a stem cell transplant for chronic granulomatous disease, so the T cells may come from the graft donor.

This chain connects TRBV10-3 to TRBJ2-2; no clear D gene. The germline V gene encodes CDR1 ENHRY and CDR2 SYGVKD. Trimming took 6 bases from V and 6 from J, leaving 8 bases between them. The CDR3 consists of 12 residues. CDR3 in amino acids: CAIRSGAGELFF. The CDR3 nucleotides read TGTGCCATCAGATCTGGGGCCGGGGAGCTGTTTTTT.

This clonotype was recorded at least ten times. V is TRBV2 and J is TRBJ1-1; 10 bases are shared with TRBD1. The CDR3 contains 14 residues. Germline CDR1 reads SNHLY; CDR2 reads FYNNEI. With 5 bases clipped from V and 3 bases from J, the junction kept 3 bases outside the gene matches. As DNA, the CDR3 is TGTGCCAGCAGTCGACAGGGGGCGGACACTGAAGCTTTCTTT. This encodes CASSRQGADTEAFF.

This clonotype showed up many times. This chain joins TRBV5-6 and TRBJ1-2; D might be TRBD1 (6 bases). Germline loops: CDR1 SGHDT, CDR2 YYEEEE. Trimming took off 3 bases at V and 8 bases at J, with 14 bases between the two ends. CDR3 length: 13 amino acids. CDR3 sequence reads: CASSSTGINGYTF. The CDR3 DNA reads TGTGCCAGCAGCTCAACAGGGATTAACGGCTACACCTTC.

This clonotype was detected ten times or more. The genes are TRBV4-1 and TRBJ2-7, with D possibly matching TRBD2 (5 bases). The germline V gene encodes CDR1 MGHRA and CDR2 YSYEKL. The CDR3 has 16 amino acids. With 4 bases removed from V and 2 bases from J, the gap between germline ends came to 18 bases. The CDR3 loop is CASSPVLWEIAYEQYF. The CDR3, as DNA: TGCGCCAGCAGCCCCGTGTTGTGGGAGATCGCCTACGAGCAGTACTTC.

This clonotype has ten or more counts. V usage is TRBV20-1 and J usage is TRBJ2-3; 7 bases fit TRBD2. V shed 3 bases, J shed 2 bases, and the junction held 11 bases outside the gene matches. Germline V CDR1 and CDR2: DFQATT, SNEGSKA (reference sequence). CDR3 size: 16 residues. CDR3 loop: CSASNPRSGVTDTQYF. The DNA of the CDR3 is TGCAGTGCTAGCAACCCAAGGAGCGGGGTCACAGATACGCAGTATTTT.

This sequence joins TRBV10-3 and TRBJ1-5; D unresolved. The germline CDR1 and CDR2 sequences are ENHRY and SYGVKD. The CDR3 length is 15 residues. V was trimmed by 4 bases and J by 0 bases, leaving 10 bases between them. This CDR3 is CAISGAGSSNQPQHF. The CDR3 DNA reads TGTGCCATCAGTGGGGCTGGGTCTAGCAATCAGCCCCAGCATTTT.

There are many counts of this clonotype. The genes are TRBV15 and TRBJ2-7, with 9 bases fitting TRBD2. V lost 5 bases to trimming and J lost 3 bases; unmatched junction nucleotides: 11. This CDR3 has 16 amino acids. CDR1 is LNHNV, CDR2 YYDKDF, per germline (reference sequence). CDR3 sequence (DNA): TGTGCCACCAGCGACCGAGCGGGAGGAAGGAACTACGAGCAGTACTTC. Translated: CATSDRAGGRNYEQYF.

This clonotype was recorded many times. This chain links TRBV12-3 or TRBV12-4 with TRBJ2-7; 16 bases fit TRBD2. The V gene end was trimmed by 0 bases and the J gene end by 0 bases; junction bases not matched to a gene: 5. This CDR3 is 19 amino acids long. In nucleotides, the CDR3 is TGTGCCAGCAGTTTAGCGCTGGGACTAGCGGGGGGGAGCTCCTACGAGCAGTACTTC. As protein: CASSLALGLAGGSSYEQYF.

Notes on this clonotype: Possible read error: a much larger clone is one base away. This sequence joins TRBV12-3 or TRBV12-4 and TRBJ2-1; 8 positions match TRBD2. J lost 5 bases, V lost 2 bases, and 2 bases had no gene match. The CDR3 runs to 14 residues. The CDR3 reads CASSLSGSHNEQFF. The DNA for the CDR3 is TGTGCCAGCAGTTTAAGCGGGAGCCACAATGAGCAGTTCTTC.

On this clonotype: Given a much more abundant clone one base away, this may be a read error. CDR3 protein: CASSSLQSTVNQYF. CDR3 nucleotides: TGTGCCAGCAGCTCCCTCCAGTCTACGGTGAACCAGTACTTC. The chain recombines TRBV7-6 with TRBJ2-5, with D uncertain. The CDR3 runs 14 residues. Germline V gives CDR1 SGHVS, CDR2 FNYEAQ. Trimming took off 4 bases at V and 10 bases at J, with 19 bases between the two ends.

This clonotype occurred many times. The chain links TRBV14 to TRBJ2-7; 15 bases fit TRBD2. After removal of 3 bases from V and 1 base from J, the junction contained 1 base not matched to a gene. In germline, CDR1 is SGHDN, CDR2 FVKESK. The CDR3 has 16 residues. The CDR3 here is CASSQGLAGGSYEQYF. DNA for the CDR3: TGTGCCAGCAGCCAGGGACTAGCGGGAGGATCCTACGAGCAGTACTTC.

For this clonotype: This may stem from a read error, because a much larger clone lies one nucleotide away. The chain's CDR3 is CASSPTSGRDFF. CDR3 coding DNA: TGTGCCAGCAGCCCGACTAGCGGGAGGGACTTCTTC. The chain combines TRBV5-6 with TRBJ2-1, with 14 positions matching TRBD2. The trim removed 4 bases at V and 16 bases at J, leaving 4 bases unmatched. Germline assignment: CDR1 SGHDT and CDR2 YYEEEE. This CDR3 has 12 residues.

This clonotype was seen many times. Germline is not matched at one junction end, which may reflect a read error. V usage is TRBV5-1 and J usage is TRBJ2-1, with 13 bases matching TRBD2. Germline-derived CDR1 and CDR2 are SGHRS and YFSETQ. The CDR3 covers 15 residues. In DNA form, the CDR3 reads TGCGCCAGCAGCTTGGACTCCGGACTAGCGGGGGTGCAGATCTTC. Translation: CASSLDSGLAGVQIF.

On this clonotype: Given the absence of the conserved phenylalanine or tryptophan at the CDR3 end, a read error is likely. The rearrangement uses TRBV7-8 and TRBJ1-5; D gene uncertain. Germline CDR1 reads SGHVS; CDR2 reads FQNEAQ. This CDR3 is built from 19 residues. The chain's CDR3 is CANSLAPTIADYSNQPQHY. CDR3 in DNA: TGTGCCAACAGCTTAGCTCCCACTATAGCAGATTATAGCAATCAGCCCCAGCATTAT.

Worth noting for this clonotype: This may stem from a read error, because a much larger clone lies one nucleotide away. Without the conserved terminal phenylalanine or tryptophan, this CDR3 likely stems from a read error. The gene calls are TRBV28 and TRBJ1-5; no clear D. Between the trimmed V and J ends, which lost 6 bases and 7 bases, there was a span of 10 bases. Germline-derived CDR1 and CDR2 are MDHEN and SYDVKM. This CDR3 contains 12 residues. The DNA of the CDR3 is TGTGCCAGCAGAGAGAGTCAGCAGCCCCAGCATTCT. The encoded protein is CASRESQQPQHS.

This clonotype has ten or more counts. The CDR3 DNA follows: TGTGCCAGCAGCAGGACAGCGTACAATGAGCAGTTCTTC. Protein: CASSRTAYNEQFF. J is TRBJ2-1 and V is TRBV12-3 or TRBV12-4; TRBD1 is a possible D gene (6 bases). The CDR3 sequence is 13 residues long. Trimming took off 6 bases at V and 4 bases at J, with 10 bases between the two ends.

This clonotype was counted many times. CDR3 sequence reads: CTVGTSFTDTQYF. The CDR3 DNA is TGCACCGTGGGGACTAGCTTCACAGATACGCAGTATTTT. V is TRBV29-1 and J is TRBJ2-3; TRBD2 matches at 9 bases. The CDR3 runs 13 residues. From germline, CDR1 is SQVTM and CDR2 ANQGSEA.

Note on this clonotype: Given a much more abundant clone one base away, this may be a read error. A read error is likely, as this CDR3 ends without the conserved phenylalanine or tryptophan. The chain carries TRBV12-3 or TRBV12-4 and TRBJ2-3, with a weak D call TRBD2 (6 bases). V dropped 5 bases and J dropped 9 bases, with 15 bases sitting between them. The CDR3 totals 13 residues. The CDR3 DNA follows: TGTGCCAGCAGTGTCGGGACTGTCGGCACGCAGTATTGT. It specifies CASSVGTVGTQYC.

This clonotype occurred many times. V is TRBV7-9 and J is TRBJ1-6; perhaps TRBD1 as D (6 bases). The CDR3 consists of 15 residues. V dropped 4 bases and J dropped 9 bases, with 16 bases sitting between them. Looked up from germline, CDR1 is SEHNR and CDR2 is FQNEAQ (reference sequence). The CDR3 sequence: CASSSMNWGLSPLHF. In nucleotides, the CDR3 is TGTGCCAGCAGCTCCATGAATTGGGGGCTTTCACCCCTCCACTTT. The variable domain in full, with the rest retrieved from reference TRBV7-9 and TRBJ1-6, is DTGVSQNPRHKITKRGQNVTFRCDPISEHNRLYWYRQTLGQGPEFLTYFQNEAQLEKSRLLSDRFSAERPKGSFSTLEIQRTEQGDSAMYLCASSSMNWGLSPLHFGNGTRLTVT.

This clonotype has at least ten counts. The chain employs TRBV12-3 or TRBV12-4 and TRBJ2-6; possibly TRBD2 for D (5 bases). This CDR3 comprises 15 residues. Trimming left V 6 bases short and J 2 bases short, with 11 bases between. CDR3 coding DNA: TGTGCCAGCAGAGAGGGCGTCACTGGGGCCAACGTCCTGACTTTC. It yields the protein CASREGVTGANVLTF.

The genes are TRBV5-1 and TRBJ2-5; perhaps TRBD2 as D (5 bases). V lost 4 bases and J lost 3, with 13 bases in between. CDR1 is SGHRS and CDR2 is YFSETQ in the germline V gene. The CDR3 loop spans 14 amino acids. The CDR3 sequence is CASSVGGKKETQYF. The CDR3 region has the DNA TGCGCCAGCAGCGTTGGAGGTAAAAAAGAGACCCAGTACTTC.